The clone carrying this TCR beta chain has only a few counts. Its antigen remains unknown. 60 Vbeta and 13 Jbeta primers were used in PCR. Libraries were prepared by immunoSEQ multiplex PCR; TCRdb keeps only in-frame clonotypes and omits some of them. The repertoire holds roughly 190,000 clones, with roughly 80% as singletons. This sample stems from a study of cytomegalovirus exposure and HLA in healthy donors. V lost 0 bases and J 10 bases, leaving 11 bases between the germline ends. The V gene's germline CDR1 is SGHRS and CDR2 YFSETQ. This CDR3 spans 14 amino acids. Study observations and caveats: With high specificity and sensitivity, the classifier reportedly diagnosed cytomegalovirus status. In an earlier analysis, productive rearrangement rates for most beta V segments clustered near 87% or 30%. Presence/absence analyses took donor sequencing depth as roughly uniform.

This TCR came from a female donor in good health and CMV-seronegative. This chain connects TRBV5-1 to TRBJ1-6, with D possibly matching TRBD1 (6 bases). The material sequenced was PBMCs. The CDR3: CASSLEQGRSPLHF. The CDR3 DNA reads TGCGCCAGCAGCTTGGAACAGGGAAGGTCACCCCTCCACTTT. Full variable domain (missing parts from reference TRBV5-1 and TRBJ1-6): KAGVTQTPRYLIKTRGQQVTLSCSPISGHRSVSWYQQTPGQGLQFLFEYFSETQRNKGNFPGRFSGRQFSNSRSEMNVSTLELGDSALYLCASSLEQGRSPLHFGNGTRLTVT.